This TCR beta chain was retrieved from a study of CD8+CD57+ T cells in acquired aplastic anemia listed by TCRdb under 2018. Concerning the study at large: A mean of approximately 3 ug of DNA, ranging from about 0.19 to 30 ug, was extracted from sorted CD4+ and CD8+ cells. For healthy donor samples, the average read count was about 10 million for CD4+ cells and 11.0 million for CD8+ cells.

In this study, sorted CD4+ and CD8+ T cells from the blood of healthy subjects and of severe aplastic anemia patients had their TCR repertoires deep-sequenced. Ficoll-Paque density gradient centrifugation was used to isolate peripheral blood mononuclear cells. CD4+ and CD8+ T cells were sorted by FACS or magnetic beads before DNA extraction. On the study overall, not on this receptor specifically: CD8+ Simpson's diversity did not differ significantly between patients and healthy controls (P=0.060). Roughly 29 CD8+ CDR3 sequences were found in both patients and controls but appeared to be highly expressed in patients and within the immunodominant clones of the patients.

V gives up 7 bases and J gives up 3 bases, and the segment between their germline ends measures 13 bases. For CDR1 and CDR2, the germline V gene (reference sequence) lists DFQATT and SNEGSKA. From the cysteine through the phenylalanine, the CDR3 covers 12 amino acids. Only the CDR3 DNA is retained, 36 bases long and in frame from the first base. This clonotype has ten or more counts. This clone's antigen is unknown. Per-nucleotide qualities are absent, and no much larger clonotype sits a single base away. TCR beta VDJ combination and CDR3 sequence profiling used genomic DNA as the template. An Illumina HiSeq 2000 was the platform used for TCR repertoire sequencing. Under the source paper's analysis protocol: TRBV/TRBJ rearrangement plots, CDR3 size and DJ length profiles, and Simpson's diversity index were used to assess repertoires. The immunodominant clone was defined as the most abundant DNA sequence in deep sequencing data. CDR3 amino acid sequences were screened for sharing across subjects and compared with published repertoires and the VDJdb database. TCRdb passed the public sequencing reads through fastp at Q25 and MiXCR, retaining productive beta sequences. All rows with the same CDR3 protein become a single entry with the most common DNA and genes. The V and J calls shown here were made by TCRdb, not taken from the authors' results. Across this sample there are about 420,000 distinct CDR3 sequences, with 55% to 75% seen only once. The top ten constitute 3.5% to 4.5% of the sample.

The sequence was collected from a human donor in good health, serving as a control. Material for sequencing was sorted CD4+, CD8+, or CD8+CD57+ T cells (not recorded which) from PBMCs. The chain was built from TRBV20-1 and TRBJ2-7, with TRBD1 perhaps the D gene, on 6 matching bases. CDR3 sequence: CSGAGTNYEQYF. Here is the DNA: TGCAGTGGGGCCGGGACAAACTACGAGCAGTACTTC.